The T cell receptor (beta chain) under discussion was sequenced for a study of blood T cell repertoires in COVID-19. Sequencing used immunoSEQ multiplex PCR; TCRdb keeps in-frame clones, though not all of them. The sample comprises approximately 230,000 clones, approximately 90% of which are singletons, and under 5% rests with the top ten. Adults between about 18 and 95 years of age took part from some 25 US areas. The sample was PBMCs or T cells enriched from blood (not recorded which). This clonotype was sampled from a woman aged 25 to 39 who had recovered from COVID-19.

Here the CDR3 reads CASSESSDQPQHF. CDR3 coding DNA: TGCGCCAGCAGTGAGTCCTCCGATCAGCCCCAGCATTTT. The chain employs TRBV10-2 and TRBJ1-5; D unclear. The CDR3 spans 13 residues. CDR1 and CDR2 (germline): WSHSY, SAAADI. Trimming stripped 0 bases from V and 5 bases from J, with 5 bases between.